These 14 T cell receptor beta chains share one sample of origin, sequenced in a study of neurological immune-mediated disorders. TCRdb redid the calling of the 5' RACE reads with MiXCR, one entry per CDR3 protein. This repertoire shows 50,000 to 75,000 distinct CDR3 sequences, roughly 13% found once; its top ten account for roughly 10%. The sample comprised PBMCs. These receptors were collected from a woman aged 60 to 75 with HTLV-1-associated myelopathy (HAM/TSP).

This clonotype was seen repeatedly, ten times or more. The chain is built from TRBV6-2 or TRBV6-3 and TRBJ1-2; no firm D call. V gave up 2 bases and J gave up 4 bases, with 11 bases separating them. This CDR3 is built from 14 residues. The V gene's germline CDR1 is MNHEY and CDR2 SVGEGT. The CDR3 region is CASSYPRESYGYTF. CDR3 bases: TGTGCCAGCAGTTACCCGCGGGAGTCCTATGGCTACACCTTC.

This clonotype has ten or more counts. The gene calls are TRBV24-1 and TRBJ2-5; D is unresolved. Germline V gene sequence: CDR1 KGHDR, CDR2 SFDVKD. CDR3 size: 13 residues. Deletions cut 8 bases from V and 3 bases from J, with 12 bases between. CDR3 region: CATNSGREETQYF. The DNA of the CDR3 is TGTGCCACCAATTCGGGCAGAGAAGAGACCCAGTACTTC.

Note on this clonotype: The junction differs from germline at one of its ends, possibly a read error. The chain links TRBV20-1 to TRBJ2-7, with 7 bases lining up with TRBD1. The germline gives CDR1 DFQATT, CDR2 SNEGSKA (reference sequence). The CDR3 has 14 residues. The CDR3 loop reads CSAVPGTATYAQYF. The CDR3 DNA is TGCAGTGCTGTACCCGGGACAGCGACCTACGCGCAGTACTTC.

This clonotype was detected ten times or more. Here the CDR3 reads CASSLRSQETQYF. The CDR3 DNA sequence: TGCGCCAGCAGCCTCCGATCGCAAGAGACCCAGTACTTC. The chain uses TRBV5-1 and TRBJ2-5; D is ambiguous. V lost 4 bases and J 2 bases, leaving 9 bases between the germline ends. In germline, CDR1 is SGHRS, CDR2 YFSETQ. The CDR3 runs to 13 residues.

The chain recombines TRBV12-3 or TRBV12-4 with TRBJ2-1; 8 nucleotides match TRBD1. With 3 bases clipped from V and 6 bases from J, the junction kept 7 bases outside the gene matches. The CDR3 is 15 residues long. CDR3 in amino acids: CASSFIQGAINEQFF. The CDR3 nucleotides read TGTGCCAGCAGTTTTATTCAGGGGGCGATCAATGAGCAGTTCTTC.

This clonotype has ten or more counts. V and J are TRBV20-1 and TRBJ2-5; no reliable D call. Trimming took off 1 base at V and 2 bases at J, with 20 bases between the two ends. The CDR3 runs 17 residues. Germline V CDR1 and CDR2: DFQATT, SNEGSKA (reference sequence). CDR3 sequence: CSARGLGLSSLQETQYF. As DNA, the CDR3 is TGCAGTGCTAGAGGACTTGGTCTGTCCTCCCTGCAAGAGACCCAGTACTTC.

This clonotype has at least ten counts. The chain couples TRBV11-2 to TRBJ2-1; TRBD2 agrees at 10 bases. This CDR3 is 15 amino acids long. Trimming removed 5 bases from V and 7 bases from J; junction bases left unmatched: 8. Per germline, CDR1 SGHAT and CDR2 FQNNGV. CDR3 in amino acids: CASSGPSGRGNEQFF. Written as DNA, the CDR3 is TGTGCCAGCAGCGGGCCTAGCGGGAGAGGGAATGAGCAGTTCTTC.

This clonotype occurred many times. The V gene is TRBV10-2, the J gene TRBJ2-3, with 8 bases fitting TRBD2. The germline CDR1 and CDR2 sequences are WSHSY and SAAADI. The CDR3 has 16 amino acids. J gave up 1 base and V 1 base, and 4 bases lay outside the gene matches. CDR3 coding DNA: TGCGCCAGCAGTGAGTGGGGTAGCGGGGGCACAGATACGCAGTATTTT. Amino acids: CASSEWGSGGTDTQYF.

The genes are TRBV7-2 and TRBJ2-1; D is ambiguous. Trimming pared 1 base from V and 9 bases from J, leaving 13 bases between. Germline CDR1 and CDR2: SGHTA and FQGNSA. The CDR3 totals 14 residues. The chain's CDR3 is CASSLDVSVPEQFF. The CDR3 coding sequence is TGTGCCAGCAGCTTAGATGTCTCCGTTCCTGAGCAGTTCTTC.

This clonotype has a count of ten or more. The V call is TRBV7-9, the J call TRBJ2-5; D might be TRBD2 (5 bases). The V gene's germline CDR1 is SEHNR and CDR2 FQNEAQ (reference sequence). Trimming took 1 base from V and 5 from J, leaving 8 bases between them. The CDR3 sequence is 13 residues long. The CDR3 spells CASSLVGAETQYF. The DNA for the CDR3 is TGTGCCAGCAGCTTAGTGGGAGCGGAGACCCAGTACTTC.

This clonotype was detected ten times or more. The J gene is TRBJ1-1, the V gene TRBV6-1; 7 bases map to TRBD1. This CDR3 has 13 amino acids. The junction had 6 bases not matched to a gene; V was cut back by 4 bases and J by 7 bases. From germline, CDR1 is MNHNS and CDR2 SASEGT. This CDR3 is CASSVVQGIEAFF. The CDR3 nucleotides read TGTGCCAGCAGTGTAGTACAGGGGATTGAAGCTTTCTTT.

In its sample, this clonotype was seen many times. CDR3: CASSPGTSGSETQYF. Here the CDR3 DNA reads TGTGCCAGCAGCCCTGGGACTAGCGGGTCAGAGACCCAGTACTTC. This chain links TRBV6-4 with TRBJ2-5; 12 positions match TRBD2. The CDR3 extends over 15 amino acids. The V segment lost 6 bases and the J segment 4 bases; nucleotides outside the gene matches: 6. Per the germline V gene, CDR1 is MRHNA and CDR2 is SNTAGT.

Ten or more counts support this clonotype. The rearrangement uses TRBV5-1 and TRBJ2-7; possibly TRBD1 for D (6 bases). The CDR3 has 13 amino acids. Per the germline V gene, CDR1 is SGHRS and CDR2 is YFSETQ. Trimming pared 3 bases from V and 7 bases from J, leaving 14 bases between. For the CDR3, the DNA is TGCGCCAGCAGCTCCTCACTCGACAGGGAGCAGTACTTC. This codes for CASSSSLDREQYF.

This clonotype has ten or more counts. The CDR3 nucleotides are TGTGCCAGCAGCCGACTAGCGAAGGTCGTAGATGAGCAGTTCTTC. Translating gives CASSRLAKVVDEQFF. This sequence joins TRBV7-3 and TRBJ2-1; the match to TRBD2 covers 8 bases. Trimming at V came to 5 bases and at J to 8 bases, leaving 11 bases not matched to a gene. The CDR3 is 15 amino acids. From germline, CDR1 is SGHTA and CDR2 FQGTGA.